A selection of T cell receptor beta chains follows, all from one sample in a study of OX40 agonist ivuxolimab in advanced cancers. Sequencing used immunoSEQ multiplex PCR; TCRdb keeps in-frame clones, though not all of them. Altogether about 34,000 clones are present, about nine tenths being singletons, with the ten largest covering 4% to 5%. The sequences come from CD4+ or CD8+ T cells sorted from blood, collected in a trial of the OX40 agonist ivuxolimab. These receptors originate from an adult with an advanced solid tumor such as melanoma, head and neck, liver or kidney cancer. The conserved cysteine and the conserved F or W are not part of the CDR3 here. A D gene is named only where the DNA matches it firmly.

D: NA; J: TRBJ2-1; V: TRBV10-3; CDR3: AIQNGGEGNEQF
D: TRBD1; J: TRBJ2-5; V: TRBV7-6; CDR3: ASSQGQGGVGETQY
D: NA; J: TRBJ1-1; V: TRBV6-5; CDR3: ASGGPLGTEAF
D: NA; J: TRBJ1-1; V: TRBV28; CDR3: ATTSNTEAF
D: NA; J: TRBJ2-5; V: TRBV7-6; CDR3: ASSLATETQY
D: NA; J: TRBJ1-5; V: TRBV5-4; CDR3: ASSLAGGNQPQH
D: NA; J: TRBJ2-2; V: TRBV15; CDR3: ATSREAGTGELF
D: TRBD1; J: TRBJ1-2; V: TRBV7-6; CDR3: ASSQETGTGGSGYT
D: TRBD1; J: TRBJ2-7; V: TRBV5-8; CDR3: ASSLRTGATYEQY
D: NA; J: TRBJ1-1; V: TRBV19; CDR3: ASRDTMNTEAF